The rows below give T cell receptor beta chains drawn from one sample of a study of CD8+CD57+ T cells in acquired aplastic anemia. One entry per CDR3 protein, called by TCRdb with MiXCR from the reads. The table includes fewer than 250,000 distinct CDR3 sequences, around half detected once. The sequenced sample was sorted CD4+, CD8+, or CD8+CD57+ T cells (not recorded which) from PBMCs. Every receptor here comes from a human donor with aplastic anemia. Each CDR3 is given with its conserved first and last residue. The D gene is left open where the match is weak. Expanded clones get a size class; other rows say once, few or many, or leave the size out.

TRBD1	TRBV7-3	TRBJ2-7	NA	TGTGCCAGCAGCTTAGGGACAGATTACGGGCAGTACTTC	CASSLGTDYGQYF
NA	TRBV6-5	TRBJ2-7	many	TGTGCCAGCAGGCATTCCTACGAGCAGTACTTC	CASRHSYEQYF
TRBD1	TRBV7-9	TRBJ2-2	many	TGTGCCAGCAGCTTAAGCAGGGGGAAAGCAACCGGGGAGCTGTTTTTT	CASSLSRGKATGELFF
NA	TRBV4-3	TRBJ2-7	many	TGCGCCAGCAGCCAAGGTCCTAGCTACGAGCAGTACTTC	CASSQGPSYEQYF
NA	TRBV7-9	TRBJ1-1	many	TGTGCCAGCAGCTTAGTACCCGTCGGGCCTGAAGCTTTCTTT	CASSLVPVGPEAFF
NA	TRBV9	TRBJ1-5	many	TGTGCCAGCAGCGTAGCTACGGGCCAGCCCCAGCATTTT	CASSVATGQPQHF
TRBD1	TRBV20-1	TRBJ1-1	many	TGCAGTGCTAGAGATTCGGGACAGGTGAACACTGAAGCTTTCTTT	CSARDSGQVNTEAFF
NA	TRBV7-2	TRBJ2-7	NA	TGTGCCAGCAGCTTAACGGCCAAGTCCGAGCAGTACTTC	CASSLTAKSEQYF
TRBD2	TRBV24-1	TRBJ2-1	NA	TGTGCCACCAGTCAGGGCGGGGGGGCCCTCAATGAGCAGTTCTTC	CATSQGGGALNEQFF
NA	TRBV20-1	TRBJ1-2	NA	TGCAGTGCTAGAGTAAGGCATGAGAACTATGGCTACACCTTC	CSARVRHENYGYTF
NA	TRBV10-3	TRBJ1-1	NA	TGTGCCATCAGTGAGTCTGGGGCGAGCACTGAAGCTTTCTTT	CAISESGASTEAFF
NA	TRBV27	TRBJ2-7	NA	TGTGCCAGCAGTTTATTCTCAGGGTACGAGCAGTACTTC	CASSLFSGYEQYF
NA	TRBV14	TRBJ1-1	many	TGTGCCAGCAGCCAACCTAGCTACGGAGGCACTGAAGCTTTCTTT	CASSQPSYGGTEAFF
NA	TRBV2	TRBJ1-5	NA	TGTACCAGCACCCACGACAGTAGCAATCAGCCCCAGCATTTT	CTSTHDSSNQPQHF
NA	TRBV12-3/TRBV12-4	TRBJ2-7	NA	TGTGCCAGCAGTTTAGTCAACAGTCCCTACGGAGAGCAGTACTTC	CASSLVNSPYGEQYF
NA	TRBV7-9	TRBJ2-1	many	TGTGCCAGCAGGAAGGGGGTTTCGGGTGAGCAGTTCTTC	CASRKGVSGEQFF
NA	TRBV7-9	TRBJ1-5	medium-sized	TGTGCCAGCAGCTTAGGTAATCAGCCCCAGCATTTT	CASSLGNQPQHF
NA	TRBV7-9	TRBJ1-1	NA	TGTGCCAGCAGCGAAAACAAGAGGGGGTTGAACACTGAAGCTTTCTTT	CASSENKRGLNTEAFF
NA	TRBV19	TRBJ1-2	NA	TGTGCCAGTAGTAGGCAAAACTATGGCTACACCTTC	CASSRQNYGYTF
TRBD2	TRBV20-1	TRBJ2-7	many	TGCAGTGCTAGCTTGGGACTAGCGGGAGCGACAAACCTCTACGAGCAGTACTTC	CSASLGLAGATNLYEQYF
NA	TRBV2	TRBJ1-6	NA	TGTGCCAGCAGTTTTAGGGAGGATTCACCCCTCCACTTT	CASSFREDSPLHF
NA	TRBV29-1	TRBJ1-2	NA	TGCAGCGGTGACTCGAGTTCGGATGGCTACACCTTC	CSGDSSSDGYTF
NA	TRBV11-2	TRBJ1-2	many	TGTGCCAGCAGCTTAGATCCCGGAACAGGAGACTATGGCTACACCTTC	CASSLDPGTGDYGYTF
NA	TRBV6-1	TRBJ2-7	many	TGTGCCAGCAGTATCGGCAGGGGATCGGACGAGCAGTACTTC	CASSIGRGSDEQYF
TRBD1	TRBV6-5	TRBJ1-2	many	TGTGCCAGCAGCCAAACAGGGGTGGGTGGCTACACCTTC	CASSQTGVGGYTF
TRBD1	TRBV9	TRBJ1-5	many	TGTGCCAGCAGCGTGAGCCCAGGGACAGCGGGTGCCATCTATAGCAATCAGCCCCAGCATTTT	CASSVSPGTAGAIYSNQPQHF
TRBD2	TRBV25-1	TRBJ2-1	NA	TGTGCCAGCAGTGCAGGGACTAGCGGGAGAACAGGAGAGCAGTTCTTC	CASSAGTSGRTGEQFF
TRBD2	TRBV25-1	TRBJ2-3	NA	TGTGCCAGCAGCACGGGACTAGAGTTCACAGATACGCAGTATTTT	CASSTGLEFTDTQYF
TRBD1	TRBV5-1	TRBJ2-7	NA	TGCGCCAGCAGCTCGGGACAGGGGAACGAGCAGTACTTC	CASSSGQGNEQYF
NA	TRBV15	TRBJ2-7	NA	TGTGCCACCAGCAGAGTAGGAGGGGACGACGAGCAGTACTTC	CATSRVGGDDEQYF
NA	TRBV6-2/TRBV6-3	TRBJ1-6	few	TGTGCCAGCAGTCCGAAGACAGGAAAGAATTCACCCCTCCACTTT	CASSPKTGKNSPLHF
NA	TRBV29-1	TRBJ1-2	many	TGCAGCGTTGAAGATCGGGATGGCTACACCTTC	CSVEDRDGYTF
TRBD2	TRBV27	TRBJ2-7	few	TGTGCCAGCAGTTATCGCGGGAGCTCCTACGAGCAGTACTTC	CASSYRGSSYEQYF
NA	TRBV6-1	TRBJ2-7	NA	TGTGCCAGCAGTTACGCGGGCCGTACTTCGGGGCAGTACTTC	CASSYAGRTSGQYF
NA	TRBV6-5	TRBJ1-5	many	TGTGCCAGCTCCCGCGGGGGGGTGGGTCAGCCCCAGCATTTT	CASSRGGVGQPQHF
NA	TRBV19	TRBJ1-5	many	TGTGCCAGTAGTCTCAGGGGTGGGGATGAGCCCCAGCATTTT	CASSLRGGDEPQHF
TRBD2	TRBV27	TRBJ2-5	NA	TGTGCCAGCAGTTGTGGGGAGGGTGAGACCCAGTACTTC	CASSCGEGETQYF
NA	TRBV25-1	TRBJ2-7	NA	TGTGCCAGTCAGCCGGGGGCTGCCTACGAGCAGTACTTC	CASQPGAAYEQYF
NA	TRBV7-3	TRBJ1-1	NA	TGTGCCAGCAGCTCCGACGTGAGTACAGCGAACACTGAAGCTTTCTTT	CASSSDVSTANTEAFF
NA	TRBV29-1	TRBJ2-3	NA	TGCAGCGTTGAAGCAGGTGGAGGGGGGGCCGGTGATACGCAGTATTTT	CSVEAGGGGAGDTQYF
TRBD1	TRBV10-2	TRBJ2-7	NA	TGCGCCAGCAACGCCGGGACAGGGGCCTACGAGCAGTACTTC	CASNAGTGAYEQYF
NA	TRBV7-9	TRBJ2-7	many	TGTGCCAGCAGCTTAGAGACAGGTTTCTACGAGCAGTACTTC	CASSLETGFYEQYF
NA	TRBV19	TRBJ1-6	once	TGTGCCAGTAACAGCGGGCAGGAGAGTTCACCCCTCCACTTT	CASNSGQESSPLHF
NA	TRBV9	TRBJ2-1	few	TGTGCCAAAGACAGGGCAGCGGGGGACCACAATGAGCAGTTCTTC	CAKDRAAGDHNEQFF
NA	TRBV20-1	TRBJ2-1	many	TGCAGTGCTAGAGACCGGGACATGAGCTACAATGAGCAGTTCTTC	CSARDRDMSYNEQFF
TRBD2	TRBV7-9	TRBJ2-7	few	TGTGCCAGCAGCTTTGGGGGGGAAGGCTACGAGCAGTACTTC	CASSFGGEGYEQYF
NA	TRBV5-1	TRBJ1-2	NA	TGTGCCAGCAGCTTTCCCCAGTCCACGCGGAATGCCTACACCTTC	CASSFPQSTRNAYTF
TRBD2	TRBV2	TRBJ2-1	NA	TGTGCCAGCAGTGACGCTAGCGGGGGGGCCGATGAGCAGTTCTTC	CASSDASGGADEQFF
NA	TRBV9	TRBJ1-2	NA	TGTGCCCGCCGGGGGGTAGATGGCTACACCTTC	CARRGVDGYTF
TRBD1	TRBV10-1	TRBJ2-7	NA	TGCGCCAGCAGAACGGACAGGGCCTACGAGCAGTACTTC	CASRTDRAYEQYF